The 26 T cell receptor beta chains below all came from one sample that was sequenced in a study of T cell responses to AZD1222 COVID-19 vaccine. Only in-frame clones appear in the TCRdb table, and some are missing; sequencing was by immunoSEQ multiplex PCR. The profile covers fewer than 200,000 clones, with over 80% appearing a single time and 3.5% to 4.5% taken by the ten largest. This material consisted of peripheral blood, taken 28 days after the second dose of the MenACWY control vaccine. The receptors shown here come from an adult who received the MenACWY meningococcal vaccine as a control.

In DNA form, the CDR3 reads TGTGCCAGCAGCTTAGGGCTCCTGGGATCGGGCGGGGAGCTGTTTTTT. This gives the protein CASSLGLLGSGGELFF. The chain links TRBV11-3 to TRBJ2-2, with unresolved D. The CDR3 is 16 amino acids. Deletions cut 1 base from V and 7 bases from J, with 16 bases between. Germline CDR1 is SGHNT and CDR2 is YENEEA.

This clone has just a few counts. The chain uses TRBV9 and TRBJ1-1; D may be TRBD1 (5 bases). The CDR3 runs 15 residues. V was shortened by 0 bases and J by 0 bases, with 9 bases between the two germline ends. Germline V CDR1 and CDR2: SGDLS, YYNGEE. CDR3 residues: CASSVDGQLNTEAFF. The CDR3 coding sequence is TGTGCCAGCAGCGTAGATGGACAACTGAACACTGAAGCTTTCTTT. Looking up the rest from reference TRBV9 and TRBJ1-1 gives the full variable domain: DSGVTQTPKHLITATGQRVTLRCSPRSGDLSVYWYQQSLDQGLQFLIQYYNGEERAKGNILERFSAQQFPDLHSELNLSSLELGDSALYFCASSVDGQLNTEAFFGQGTRLTVV.

CDR3 loop: CASSEGEVNEKLFF. DNA for the CDR3: TGTGCCAGCAGTGAGGGGGAGGTAAATGAAAAACTGTTTTTT. This sequence joins TRBV2 and TRBJ1-4, with TRBD1 as a possible D gene (5 bases). Germline V lookup: CDR1 SNHLY, CDR2 FYNNEI. The CDR3 has 14 residues. The V gene lost 3 bases and the J gene lost 5 bases, with 10 bases spanning the gap.

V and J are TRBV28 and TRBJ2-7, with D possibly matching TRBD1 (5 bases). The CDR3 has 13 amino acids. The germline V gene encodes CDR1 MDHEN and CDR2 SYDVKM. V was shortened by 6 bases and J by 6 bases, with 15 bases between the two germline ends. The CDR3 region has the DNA TGTGCCAGCAGCGGTAACGTGGGGCGCGAGCAGTACTTC. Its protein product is CASSGNVGREQYF.

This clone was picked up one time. In DNA form, the CDR3 reads TGTGCCAGTAGTTGGAGGGTTTATGGCTACACCTTC. Amino acid sequence: CASSWRVYGYTF. The gene calls are TRBV19 and TRBJ1-2; D is uncertain. This CDR3 has 12 residues. From germline, CDR1 is LNHDA and CDR2 SQIVND (reference sequence). V was cut by 5 bases and J by 5 bases, with 9 bases left in between. The full variable domain, with the rest looked up from reference TRBV19 and TRBJ1-2, is DGGITQSPKYLFRKEGQNVTLSCEQNLNHDAMYWYRQDPGQGLRLIYYSQIVNDFQKGDIAEGYSVSREKKESFPLTVTSAQKNPTAFYLCASSWRVYGYTFGSGTRLTVV.

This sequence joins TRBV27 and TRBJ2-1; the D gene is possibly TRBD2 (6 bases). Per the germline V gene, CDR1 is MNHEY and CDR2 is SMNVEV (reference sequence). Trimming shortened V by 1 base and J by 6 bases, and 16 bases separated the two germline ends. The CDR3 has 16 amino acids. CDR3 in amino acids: CASSLFIGSAPNEQFF. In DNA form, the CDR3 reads TGTGCCAGCAGTTTATTCATCGGGAGTGCCCCCAATGAGCAGTTCTTC.

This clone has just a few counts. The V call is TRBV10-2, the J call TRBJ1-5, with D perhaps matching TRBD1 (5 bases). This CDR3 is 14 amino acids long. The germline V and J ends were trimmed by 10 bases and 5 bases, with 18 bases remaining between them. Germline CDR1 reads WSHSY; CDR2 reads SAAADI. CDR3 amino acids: CAIGSGGGYQPQHF. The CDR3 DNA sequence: TGCGCCATCGGTTCGGGCGGGGGATATCAGCCCCAGCATTTT.

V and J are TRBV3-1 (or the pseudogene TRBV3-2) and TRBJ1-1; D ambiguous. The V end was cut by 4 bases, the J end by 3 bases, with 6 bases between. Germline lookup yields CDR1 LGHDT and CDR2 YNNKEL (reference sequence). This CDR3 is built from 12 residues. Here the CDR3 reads CASSLWDTEAFF. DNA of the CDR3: TGTGCCAGCAGCCTATGGGACACTGAAGCTTTCTTT.

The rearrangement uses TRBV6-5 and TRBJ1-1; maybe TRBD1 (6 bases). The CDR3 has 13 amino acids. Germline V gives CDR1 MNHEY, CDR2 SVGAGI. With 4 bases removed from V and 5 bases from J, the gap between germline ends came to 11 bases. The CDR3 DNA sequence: TGTGCCAGCAGTTTGCAGGGGTGGACTGAAGCTTTCTTT. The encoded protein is CASSLQGWTEAFF.

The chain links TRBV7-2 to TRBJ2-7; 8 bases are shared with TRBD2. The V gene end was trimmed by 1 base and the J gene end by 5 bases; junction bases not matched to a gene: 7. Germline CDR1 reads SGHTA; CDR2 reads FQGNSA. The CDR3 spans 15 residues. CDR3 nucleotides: TGTGCCAGCAGCTTAGGGACTAGCCGGGTGGACGAGCAGTACTTC. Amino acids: CASSLGTSRVDEQYF.

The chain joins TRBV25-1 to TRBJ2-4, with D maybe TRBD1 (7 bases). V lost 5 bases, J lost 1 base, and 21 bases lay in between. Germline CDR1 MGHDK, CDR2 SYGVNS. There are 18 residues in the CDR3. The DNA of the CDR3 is TGTGCCAGCAGTAGGTCAGGGGGGACTCCGGGGGCCAAAAACATTCAGTACTTC. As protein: CASSRSGGTPGAKNIQYF.

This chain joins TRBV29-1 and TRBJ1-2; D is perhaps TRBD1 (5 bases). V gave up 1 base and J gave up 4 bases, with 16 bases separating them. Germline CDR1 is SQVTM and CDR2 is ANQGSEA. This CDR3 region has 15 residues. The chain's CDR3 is CSVEAGTGTGYGYTF. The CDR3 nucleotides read TGCAGCGTTGAAGCCGGAACAGGAACCGGCTATGGCTACACCTTC.

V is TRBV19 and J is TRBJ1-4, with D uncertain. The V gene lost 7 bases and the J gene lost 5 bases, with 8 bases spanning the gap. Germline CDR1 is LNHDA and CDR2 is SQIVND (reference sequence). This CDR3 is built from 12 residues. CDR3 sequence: CASNRQNEKLFF. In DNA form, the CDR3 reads TGTGCCAGTAATCGCCAGAATGAAAAACTGTTTTTT.

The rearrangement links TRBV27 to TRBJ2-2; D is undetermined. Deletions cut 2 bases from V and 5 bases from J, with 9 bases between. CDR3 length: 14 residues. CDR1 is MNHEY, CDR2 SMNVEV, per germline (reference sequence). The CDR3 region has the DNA TGTGCCAGCAGTTTAGGTGTTACGACCGGGGAGCTGTTTTTT. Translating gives CASSLGVTTGELFF.

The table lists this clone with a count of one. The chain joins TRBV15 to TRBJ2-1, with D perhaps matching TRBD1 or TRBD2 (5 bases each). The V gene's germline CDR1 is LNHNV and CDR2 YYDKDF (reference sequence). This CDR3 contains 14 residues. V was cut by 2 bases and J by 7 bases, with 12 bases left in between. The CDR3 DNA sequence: TGTGCCACCAGCAGATCCGGGACGGTAAATGAGCAGTTCTTC. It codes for CATSRSGTVNEQFF.

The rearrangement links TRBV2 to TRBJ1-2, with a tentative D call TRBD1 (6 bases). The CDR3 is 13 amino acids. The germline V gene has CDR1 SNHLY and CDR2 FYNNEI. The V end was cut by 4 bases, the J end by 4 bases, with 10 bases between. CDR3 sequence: CASSVGGFYGYTF. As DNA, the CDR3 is TGTGCCAGCAGTGTTGGGGGCTTCTATGGCTACACCTTC.

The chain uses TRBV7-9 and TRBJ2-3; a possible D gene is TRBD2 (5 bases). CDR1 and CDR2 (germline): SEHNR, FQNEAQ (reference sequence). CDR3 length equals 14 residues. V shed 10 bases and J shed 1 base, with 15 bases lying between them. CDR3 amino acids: CATRSGLRTDTQYF. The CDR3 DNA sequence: TGTGCCACCCGGTCAGGACTCCGCACAGATACGCAGTATTTT.

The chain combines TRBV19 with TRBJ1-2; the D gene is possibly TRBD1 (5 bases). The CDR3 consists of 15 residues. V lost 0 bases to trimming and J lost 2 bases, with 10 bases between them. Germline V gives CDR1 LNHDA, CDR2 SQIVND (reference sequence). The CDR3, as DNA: TGTGCCAGTAGTATAGATCAGCGGGACAACTATGGCTACACCTTC. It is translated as CASSIDQRDNYGYTF.

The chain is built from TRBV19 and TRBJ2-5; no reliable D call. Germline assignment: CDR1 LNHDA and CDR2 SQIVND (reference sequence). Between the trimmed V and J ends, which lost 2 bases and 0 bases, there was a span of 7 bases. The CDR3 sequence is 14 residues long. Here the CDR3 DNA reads TGTGCCAGTAGTATATTAGGGAACCAAGAGACCCAGTACTTC. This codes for CASSILGNQETQYF.

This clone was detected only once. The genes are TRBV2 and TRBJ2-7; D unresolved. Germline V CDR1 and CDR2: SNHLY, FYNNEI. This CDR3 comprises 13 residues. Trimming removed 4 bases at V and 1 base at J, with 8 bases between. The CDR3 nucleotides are TGTGCCAGCAGTGCCGAAGTTTCCTACGAGCAGTACTTC. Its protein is CASSAEVSYEQYF.

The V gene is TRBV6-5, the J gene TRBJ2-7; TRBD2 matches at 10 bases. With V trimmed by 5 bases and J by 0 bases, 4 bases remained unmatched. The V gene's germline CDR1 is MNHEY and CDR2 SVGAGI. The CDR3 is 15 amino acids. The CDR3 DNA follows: TGTGCCAGCAGTCCCGGACTAGCGGACTCCTACGAGCAGTACTTC. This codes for CASSPGLADSYEQYF.

CDR3 region: CASSLSGHSAYEQYF. CDR3 bases: TGTGCCAGCAGCTTGTCGGGACACTCCGCCTACGAGCAGTACTTC. This chain uses TRBV5-5 with TRBJ2-7, with D maybe TRBD1 (6 bases). This CDR3 has 15 amino acids. The V gene lost 1 base and the J gene lost 2 bases, with 13 bases spanning the gap. Germline values: CDR1 SGHKS, CDR2 YYEKEE (reference sequence).

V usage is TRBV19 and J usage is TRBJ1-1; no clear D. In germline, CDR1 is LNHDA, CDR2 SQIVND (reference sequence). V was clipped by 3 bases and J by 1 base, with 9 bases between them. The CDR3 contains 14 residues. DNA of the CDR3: TGTGCCAGTAGTATGGGAGCCCCGAACACTGAAGCTTTCTTT. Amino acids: CASSMGAPNTEAFF.

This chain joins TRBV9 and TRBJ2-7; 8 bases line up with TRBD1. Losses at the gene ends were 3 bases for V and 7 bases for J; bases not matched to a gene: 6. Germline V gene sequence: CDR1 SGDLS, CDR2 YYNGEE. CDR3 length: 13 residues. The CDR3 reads CASSEQGAGEQYF. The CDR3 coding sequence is TGTGCCAGCAGCGAGCAGGGGGCAGGGGAGCAGTACTTC.

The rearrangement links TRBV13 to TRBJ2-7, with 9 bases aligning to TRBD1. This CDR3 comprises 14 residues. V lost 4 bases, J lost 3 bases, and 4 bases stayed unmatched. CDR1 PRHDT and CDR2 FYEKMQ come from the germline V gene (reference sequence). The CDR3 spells CASSSDRGHYEQYF. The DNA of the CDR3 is TGTGCCAGCAGCTCGGACAGGGGACACTACGAGCAGTACTTC.

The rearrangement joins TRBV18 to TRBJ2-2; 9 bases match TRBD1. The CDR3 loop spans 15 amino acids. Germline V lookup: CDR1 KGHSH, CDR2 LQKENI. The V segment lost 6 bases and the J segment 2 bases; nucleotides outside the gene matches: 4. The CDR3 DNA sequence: TGTGCCAGCTCGCGGACAGGGGACAACACCGGGGAGCTGTTTTTT. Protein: CASSRTGDNTGELFF.